The clone carrying this T cell receptor (beta chain) has just a few counts. The antigen remains undetermined. These data come from a study of T cells after yellow fever vaccination. Study overall: When fractions had low cell numbers, they were prepared with SMART-Seq v4 Ultra Low Input.

A process of 5'RACE template switching, which added a universal primer site and UMIs, was used to make TCR cDNA. Using its own MiXCR run on the 5' RACE reads, TCRdb lists one record per CDR3 protein. The sample yields some 300,000 distinct CDR3 sequences, roughly 3.5% seen once. Study-wide findings and caveats: Across the CD4 and CD8 compartments, a small share of clonotypes was present in both. Most primary-vaccination clones recurred post-booster (roughly 97% CD4, around 86% CD8).

V gave up 3 bases and J gave up 6 bases, with 11 bases separating them. The CDR3 is 13 residues long. The germline V gene encodes CDR1 MDHEN and CDR2 SYDVKM. The chain joins TRBV28 to TRBJ2-5; D is possibly TRBD2 (5 bases). Sequenced here: PBMCs, sampled on the day of the yellow fever booster vaccination. The TCR originated in a man aged 18 to 30 who received the YFV17D yellow fever vaccine. The CDR3 protein is CASSLASKKTQYF. For the CDR3, the DNA is TGTGCCAGCAGTTTGGCTAGCAAAAAGACCCAGTACTTC.